Included here is one TCR beta chain sequence, with context. Antigen unknown. Germline is not matched at one junction end, which may reflect a read error. The method for making cDNA was 5'RACE, and it used 10-nucleotide random UMIs. TCRdb reprocessed the 5' RACE reads via MiXCR and lists one record per CDR3 protein. The profile covers about 57,000 distinct CDR3 sequences, with approximately 12% appearing a single time and roughly 10% taken by the ten largest. The CDR3 sequence is 14 residues long. Germline loops: CDR1 MNHEY, CDR2 SVGAGI. The data belong to a study of neurological immune-mediated disorders. Study observations and caveats: The greatest degree of TCR clonal expansion was observed in HTLV-1-associated myelopathy, with the lowest in multiple sclerosis, below that of healthy controls. None of the CDR3 amino acid sequences of expanded clones recurred across subjects, suggesting private repertoires in all groups.

The chain links TRBV6-5 to TRBJ1-1; D not resolved. The sequence was obtained from a woman aged 55-70 years with HTLV-1-associated myelopathy (HAM/TSP). Sequencing was performed on PBMCs. The CDR3 region is CASSPSRTAREAFF. The CDR3 DNA reads as TGCGCCAGCAGCCCTAGCCGGACGGCGCGTGAAGCTTTCTTT.